The 8 T cell receptor beta chains below were found in one sample sequenced in a study of cytomegalovirus exposure and HLA in healthy donors. It was with 60 Vbeta and 13 Jbeta primers that the PCR ran. Assay used: immunoSEQ multiplex PCR; TCRdb lists only in-frame clones, some missing. Of 150,000 to 200,000 clones detected, around four fifths appear once; the ten largest clones hold approximately 9.8%. Material: PBMCs. These receptors originate from a man between 18 and 29 years old in good health and CMV-seropositive.

Worth noting for this clone: Given the absence of the conserved phenylalanine or tryptophan at the CDR3 end, a read error is likely. The rearrangement uses TRBV6-1 and TRBJ1-6, with D uncertain. Between the trimmed V and J ends, which lost 2 bases and 0 bases, there was a span of 5 bases. Germline-derived CDR1 and CDR2 are MNHNS and SASEGT. The CDR3 sequence is 15 residues long. The CDR3, as DNA: TGTGCCAGCAGTGAACGGAGCTCCTATAATTCACCCCTCCACCTT. Protein: CASSERSSYNSPLHL.

V is TRBV11-1 and J is TRBJ2-7, with TRBD1 matching over 8 bases. The germline V gene has CDR1 SGHAT and CDR2 FQDESV (reference sequence). The CDR3 consists of 13 residues. V dropped 6 bases and J dropped 5; count of bases not matched to a gene: 6. The DNA of the CDR3 is TGTGCCAGCAGTCGACAGGGGTCCCACGAGCAGTACTTC. It translates to CASSRQGSHEQYF.

The chain combines TRBV21-1 with TRBJ1-2. TRBV21-1 is classified as a pseudogene. The CDR3 extends over 17 amino acids. DNA of the CDR3: TGTGCCAGCAGCGCAGCGTGGTGGGGGGTCACTAACTATGGCTACACCTTC. Its translation is CASSAAWWGVTNYGYTF.

The chain has TRBV6-5 and TRBJ1-1, with 7 bases aligning to TRBD1. Germline V gene lookup returns CDR1 MNHEY and CDR2 SVGAGI. V shed 6 bases and J 6 bases; nucleotides not matched to a gene: 4. The CDR3 loop spans 12 amino acids. The CDR3 DNA sequence: TGTGCCAGCAGCCCCGGGACAGCTGAAGCTTTCTTT. It is translated as CASSPGTAEAFF.

The rearrangement links TRBV7-2 to TRBJ1-4, with 9 nucleotides matching TRBD1. Germline trimming cut 1 base from V and 7 bases from J; bases unmatched to any gene: 4. CDR1 SGHTA and CDR2 FQGNSA come from the germline V gene. CDR3 length: 15 residues. The CDR3 DNA reads as TGTGCCAGCAGCTTAGGTGGGACAGGGACTGAAAAACTGTTTTTT. Its translation: CASSLGGTGTEKLFF.

V and J are TRBV12-5 and TRBJ1-1; TRBD1 matches at 7 bases. This CDR3 comprises 16 residues. Losses at the gene ends were 0 bases for V and 8 bases for J; bases not matched to a gene: 12. Germline-derived CDR1 and CDR2 are LGHNT and FRNRAP. The CDR3 region is CASGLVRQGGMGEAFF. The CDR3 nucleotides are TGTGCTAGTGGTTTGGTACGACAGGGTGGGATGGGGGAAGCTTTCTTT.

This chain joins TRBV4-3 and TRBJ2-7, with D tentatively TRBD1 (7 bases). This CDR3 has 14 residues. With 5 bases removed from V and 5 bases from J, the gap between germline ends came to 16 bases. CDR1 and CDR2 from the germline V gene are LGHNA and YSLEER. Here the CDR3 DNA reads TGCGCCAGCAGCGAGAGGGGCGGGACAGACGAGCAGTACTTC. This translates into CASSERGGTDEQYF.

This chain joins TRBV18 and TRBJ2-7, with D tentatively TRBD2 (5 bases). The CDR3 has 12 amino acids. V was shortened by 6 bases and J by 5 bases, with 11 bases between the two germline ends. Germline V gene sequence: CDR1 KGHSH, CDR2 LQKENI. This CDR3 reads CASSPSGNEQYF. DNA of the CDR3: TGTGCCAGCTCCCCTTCCGGGAACGAGCAGTACTTC.